This TCR beta chain was captured in a study of cytomegalovirus exposure and HLA in healthy donors. The study, taken as a whole, reports: An assumption of roughly uniform sequencing depth across donors underlay the presence/absence analyses. Rates of TCR association differed by HLA locus in a later analysis, with DRB1 highest and HLA-C lowest. The majority of CMV-associated TCR beta chains were reported as apparently HLA-restricted in a later analysis.

On this clone itself: Its antigen remains unidentified.

The CDR3 is 16 amino acids. From germline, CDR1 is SGHRS and CDR2 YFSETQ. V shed 4 bases and J 0 bases; nucleotides not matched to a gene: 4. Both 60 Vbeta primers and 13 Jbeta primers went into the PCR. In the authors' workflow: In a later analysis, about 11 million of approximately 81 million unique beta chains occurred in at least two donors. Only in-frame clones appear in the TCRdb table, and some are missing; sequencing was by immunoSEQ multiplex PCR. V and J calls and clone size are as listed in that table; D and trimming were resolved from the DNA. This sample has roughly 100,000 clones; roughly 83% occur once, and the top ten carry over 2.5%.

This TCR was sampled from a male donor in good health and CMV-seropositive. J is TRBJ1-1 and V is TRBV5-1; 12 bases line up with TRBD1. The specimen sequenced was PBMCs. The CDR3 bases are TGCGCCAGCAGCGTGGGACAGGGGGCGGTGAACACTGAAGCTTTCTTT. Amino acids: CASSVGQGAVNTEAFF.